This T cell receptor beta chain was obtained from a study of cytomegalovirus exposure and HLA in healthy donors. The protocol was immunoSEQ multiplex PCR, while the TCRdb copy is restricted to in-frame clones and leaves out a portion. The sample has approximately 82,000 clones, around 95% seen once; the top ten hold around 0.69%. The sequencing sample was made of PBMCs. The sequence derives from a woman between 18 and 29 years old in good health and CMV-seronegative.

The CDR3 bases are TGTGCCAGCAGCCGACAGCTTAGGGATGAGCAGTTCTTC. It translates to CASSRQLRDEQFF. This chain uses TRBV7-8 with TRBJ2-1; the D gene is possibly TRBD1 (5 bases). The germline gives CDR1 SGHVS, CDR2 FQNEAQ. The germline V and J ends were trimmed by 5 bases and 8 bases, with 13 bases remaining between them. This CDR3 contains 13 residues.